The 10 T cell receptor beta chains reported below all come from one sample, sequenced in a study of response to subunit inactivated influenza vaccine. Each CDR3 protein gets one entry after TCRdb re-called the RT-PCR reads with MiXCR. The sample has roughly 700,000 distinct CDR3 sequences; roughly 13% are singletons. The sequences come from PBMCs from blood, collected 14 to 15 days before vaccination. These receptors all come from a man aged 50 to 60 who received an inactivated influenza vaccine.

The chain links TRBV5-1 to TRBJ2-1; tentatively, D is TRBD1 or TRBD2 (5 bases each). CDR3 length: 14 residues. CDR1 and CDR2 (germline): SGHRS, YFSETQ. V dropped 3 bases and J dropped 2 bases, with 9 bases sitting between them. The CDR3, as DNA: TGCGCCAGCAGCTCGGGACCAACCTACAATGAGCAGTTCTTC. Amino acid sequence: CASSSGPTYNEQFF.

This clonotype occurred many times. The chain couples TRBV5-1 to TRBJ1-1; possible D gene TRBD1, 5 bases. V lost 2 bases and J lost 2, with 16 bases in between. This CDR3 contains 16 residues. Germline CDR1 and CDR2: SGHRS and YFSETQ. The CDR3 region has the DNA TGCGCCAGCAGCTTCTTGGGGGGGAGCAAAAACACTGAAGCTTTCTTT. Translated, it gives CASSFLGGSKNTEAFF. The variable domain in full, completed from reference TRBV5-1 and TRBJ1-1, reads KAGVTQTPRYLIKTRGQQVTLSCSPISGHRSVSWYQQTPGQGLQFLFEYFSETQRNKGNFPGRFSGRQFSNSRSEMNVSTLELGDSALYLCASSFLGGSKNTEAFFGQGTRLTVV.

This clonotype appeared a few times. The chain carries TRBV25-1 and TRBJ1-1; 7 bases line up with TRBD1. J lost 4 bases, V lost 4 bases, and 6 bases had no gene match. The CDR3 is 14 residues long. Germline CDR1 MGHDK, CDR2 SYGVNS. Here the CDR3 reads CASSGQGLSTEAFF. CDR3 in DNA: TGTGCCAGCAGTGGACAGGGCTTGAGCACTGAAGCTTTCTTT.

This chain links TRBV9 with TRBJ2-2; 9 bases are a match to TRBD1. Trimming removed 0 bases from V and 5 bases from J; junction bases left unmatched: 2. In germline, CDR1 is SGDLS, CDR2 YYNGEE. This CDR3 has 15 residues. CDR3 amino acids: CASSVAGQGTGELFF. The CDR3, as DNA: TGTGCCAGCAGCGTAGCGGGACAGGGTACCGGGGAGCTGTTTTTT.

There are a few counts of this clonotype. The J gene is TRBJ2-2, the V gene TRBV5-6; D possibly corresponds to TRBD1 (5 bases). Trimming took off 1 base at V and 4 bases at J, with 14 bases between the two ends. Germline CDR1 is SGHDT and CDR2 is YYEEEE. The CDR3 is made up of 16 amino acids. DNA of the CDR3: TGTGCCAGCAGCTTGTGGGGCGGACCCTTCACCGGGGAGCTGTTTTTT. Protein: CASSLWGGPFTGELFF.

This clonotype was seen only a few times. The chain couples TRBV7-8 to TRBJ2-1; D may be TRBD1 (5 bases). The CDR3 is 13 residues long. CDR1 is SGHVS and CDR2 is FQNEAQ in the germline V gene. V shed 10 bases and J shed 3 bases, with 13 bases lying between them. The DNA of the CDR3 is TGTGCCACCCTCCCGGACAACTACAATGAGCAGTTCTTC. It specifies CATLPDNYNEQFF.

This clonotype was counted between two and nine times. The chain joins TRBV24-1 to TRBJ2-1, with D hard to call. Germline values: CDR1 KGHDR, CDR2 SFDVKD. The CDR3 runs to 16 residues. Trimming stripped 2 bases from V and 0 bases from J, with 10 bases between. The CDR3 protein is CATSDSGWVSYNEQFF. CDR3 in DNA: TGTGCCACCAGTGATTCCGGGTGGGTCTCCTACAATGAGCAGTTCTTC.

The V gene is TRBV7-3, the J gene TRBJ2-1; D remains ambiguous. The CDR3 is made up of 12 amino acids. Germline CDR1 is SGHTA and CDR2 is FQGTGA. Trimming cost V 1 base and J 10 bases, with 8 bases left between them. CDR3 region: CASSLRSGEQFF. CDR3 nucleotide sequence: TGTGCCAGCAGCTTAAGATCCGGAGAGCAGTTCTTC.

The rearrangement links TRBV5-1 to TRBJ2-5; a possible D gene is TRBD1 (5 bases). The germline V gene has CDR1 SGHRS and CDR2 YFSETQ. V was clipped by 5 bases and J by 2 bases, with 10 bases between them. The CDR3 contains 13 residues. The CDR3 sequence: CASRVGQQETQYF. The CDR3 bases are TGCGCCAGCAGGGTAGGACAACAAGAGACCCAGTACTTC. The full variable domain, completed using reference TRBV5-1 and TRBJ2-5, is KAGVTQTPRYLIKTRGQQVTLSCSPISGHRSVSWYQQTPGQGLQFLFEYFSETQRNKGNFPGRFSGRQFSNSRSEMNVSTLELGDSALYLCASRVGQQETQYFGPGTRLLVL.

This clonotype appeared many times. The chain couples TRBV5-1 to TRBJ2-7; no reliable D call. The V and J ends lost 3 bases and 3 bases respectively, with 13 bases between them. Germline lookup yields CDR1 SGHRS and CDR2 YFSETQ. CDR3 length: 14 amino acids. The CDR3 here is CASSSTAGNYEQYF. The CDR3 nucleotides are TGCGCCAGCAGCTCCACCGCAGGTAACTACGAGCAGTACTTC.